A selection of T cell receptor beta chains follows, all from one sample in a study of long-term antiretroviral therapy in people with HIV. The assay was immunoSEQ multiplex PCR, and TCRdb's table has in-frame clones only and misses some. The sample shows around 40,000 clones, 94% of them seen only once. The sample consisted of unsorted PBMCs, taken 4.1 years after starting antiretroviral therapy. The receptor source for this set is a woman aged 50 to 65 with HIV. CDR3s leave out the opening cysteine and the closing phenylalanine or tryptophan.

>TRBJ2-3|TRBV7-2
ASSSQVPDTQY
>TRBJ1-2|TRBV6-5
ASRSGGDYGYT
>TRBJ2-1|TRBV11-2
ASSLDSGLAGSNAYNEQF
>TRBJ2-5|TRBV5-1
ASSLEGQGAFETQY
>TRBJ2-5|TRBV5-4
ASSTSRAGQETQY
>TRBJ2-3|TRBV15
ATSALTSGSTDTQY
>TRBJ1-1|TRBV5-6
ASSPGPTNTEAF
>TRBJ1-2|TRBV6-1
ASTPRGDYGYT
>TRBJ2-7|TRBV4-2
ASSQDRMVSYEQY
>TRBJ1-1|TRBV19
ASRQGQNTEAF
>TRBJ2-5|TRBV29-1
SYREETQY